This TCR beta chain derives from a study of OX40 agonist ivuxolimab in advanced cancers. The V gene's germline CDR1 is SGHNT and CDR2 YYREEE (reference sequence). V shed 4 bases, J shed 7 bases, and the junction held 13 bases outside the gene matches. This CDR3 contains 16 residues. Profiled with immunoSEQ multiplex PCR; TCRdb holds only in-frame clones, not every one. Of about 46,000 clones in the sample, roughly 90% were seen once. This sequence originates from an adult with an advanced solid tumor such as melanoma, head and neck, liver or kidney cancer. The chain has TRBV5-4 and TRBJ1-1; 10 nucleotides agree with TRBD1. The sample here was CD4+ or CD8+ T cells sorted from blood, taken in a trial of the OX40 agonist ivuxolimab. This chain's CDR3 is CASSPSDRGAIGEAFF. CDR3 sequence (DNA): TGTGCCAGCAGCCCATCGGACAGGGGGGCTATCGGTGAAGCTTTCTTT.